The T cell receptor (beta chain) under discussion was sequenced for a study of beta chain features in type 1 diabetes (dated by TCRdb to the late 2010s). A note on the overall study: Mean age, gender distribution, total cell number and subset yield were not different between patients and healthy donors. A total of some 110 million sorted cells were examined across all samples, and the number of cells per subset was strongly correlated with RNA yield. Regulatory and stem cell-like memory subsets were isolated from only 8 patients and roughly eight healthy donors, whereas naive and central memory subsets came from all 30 or so donors. In the study, recently diagnosed type 1 diabetes patients and matched healthy donors were compared on the TCRB repertoires of their sorted circulating CD4+ T cell subsets. Findings and caveats that apply to the study as a whole: HLA sub-analyses involved small numbers of individuals, so any influence of HLA type on TCRB rearrangement remained unresolved. Because cDNA rather than genomic DNA was sequenced, highly expressing activated cells could have been over-represented, although no difference in activation and CD3 levels was found between groups. A moderate but significant shortening of TCRB CDR3 length was observed in type 1 diabetes patients in all four CD4+ subsets. The naive, central memory and regulatory TCRB repertoires appeared to resemble one another more closely among patients than among healthy donors. Fewer insertions and more nucleotide deletions at VDJ recombination sites were observed in patients with type 1 diabetes, implying thymic rearrangement abnormalities. Shorter templates might be favored by PCR, yet because patient and control samples were amplified and corrected together, any such skew would affect both groups equally.

Regarding this clone: Its antigen is unknown. No qualities accompany the bases; no much larger clone lies one base away.

The High Capacity cDNA Reverse Transcription Kit was used to reverse transcribe all of the isolated RNA, meaning that expressed TCRB transcripts were what got sequenced. Naive, central memory and regulatory T cell samples underwent deep immunoSEQ sequencing, averaging roughly 3.3 million total reads per sample. Sorted cells were lysed in RLT buffer, and RNA was extracted using DNase-treated RNeasy Micro or Mini kits according to cell number. To prevent cross-contamination, each cell subset was processed individually, whereas patient and healthy donor samples were processed jointly. Using the immunoSEQ multiplex PCR, TCRB sequences were amplified from cDNA into 87-bp fragments spanning the CDR3 region. The amplicons were sequenced using the Illumina HiSeq platform. For the original study's pipeline: Synthetic template baselines were used to correct PCR bias computationally, reads within Hamming distance 2 were collapsed, and singletons that could not be merged were discarded. Reads were aligned to IMGT to assign V, D and J genes, CDR3 length, and insertions or deletions at six rearrangement sites. Within each subset, clonotype counts were normalized to sorted cell number, after which true diversity and Gini coefficients were computed with the tcR R package. Repertoire sharing was quantified using the overlap coefficient calculated on TCRB nucleotide sequences. Out-of-frame TCRB sequences from naive cells were analyzed as a proxy for the pre-selection repertoire. Imported from immuneACCESS, the table was reduced by TCRdb to in-frame sequences with V and J called. These copies leave out some clones; in studies compared against another copy, an unresolved V gene accounts for under half, and the cause of the remainder is not known. The V and J calls and clone size were taken over from that table, and D and trimming were inferred from the DNA. The sample table holds about 620,000 clones, of which about a sixth were seen once. The ten largest make up about 0.097% of the sample.

From each donor, a single peripheral blood sample of roughly 0.11 L on average was drawn into heparinised tubes. A BD FACSAria II and a panel including CD45RO, CCR7, CD25, CD127, CD95 and CD27 were used to sort naive, central memory, regulatory and stem cell-like memory CD4+ T cells. Every sorted population had a purity above 95%. PBMCs were isolated right away by Lymphoprep density gradient centrifugation and were stained directly, without culture. So that batch effects would be minimized, each experiment stained and sorted samples in pairs, pairing one healthy donor with one patient. The clonotype originates from a man younger than 35 in good health. What was sequenced was naive CD4+ T cells from blood. The sample's cell subset or site label, decoded: true naive CD4+ T cells.

In nucleotides, the sequence is TGTGCCACCAGACCTCCGGGACAGCCTCACACCGGGGAGCTGTTTTTT. Its translation reads: CATRPPGQPHTGELFF. The chain employs TRBV15 and TRBJ2-2; a stretch of 7 junction bases matches TRBD1. CDR1 and CDR2 (LNHNV, YYDKDF) derive from the germline V gene (reference sequence). Including cysteine and phenylalanine, the CDR3 has 16 amino acids. The only DNA kept is the CDR3, 48 bases in frame from the first base. Germline trimming: 6 bases from V, 3 bases from J; junction bases outside gene matches: 10.